This T cell receptor beta chain was sequenced during a study of T cells after yellow fever vaccination. The 5'RACE template-switching step produced TCR cDNA and added a universal primer site and UMIs. TCRdb processed the 5' RACE reads anew with MiXCR; each CDR3 protein has one entry. The sample contains around 500,000 distinct CDR3 sequences, 20% to 25% of which appear only once. The sample in question was PBMCs, obtained 20 to 25 days after the first yellow fever vaccination. The sequence came from a man between 18 and 29 years old who received the YFV17D yellow fever vaccine.

CDR3 nucleotides: TGTGCCAGCAACAGGGACAATTCACCCCTCCACTTT. It codes for CASNRDNSPLHF. The chain couples TRBV5-5 to TRBJ1-6; possible D gene TRBD1, 6 bases. The V end was cut by 6 bases, the J end by 7 bases, with 8 bases between. The germline CDR1 and CDR2 sequences are SGHKS and YYEKEE (reference sequence). This CDR3 contains 12 residues.